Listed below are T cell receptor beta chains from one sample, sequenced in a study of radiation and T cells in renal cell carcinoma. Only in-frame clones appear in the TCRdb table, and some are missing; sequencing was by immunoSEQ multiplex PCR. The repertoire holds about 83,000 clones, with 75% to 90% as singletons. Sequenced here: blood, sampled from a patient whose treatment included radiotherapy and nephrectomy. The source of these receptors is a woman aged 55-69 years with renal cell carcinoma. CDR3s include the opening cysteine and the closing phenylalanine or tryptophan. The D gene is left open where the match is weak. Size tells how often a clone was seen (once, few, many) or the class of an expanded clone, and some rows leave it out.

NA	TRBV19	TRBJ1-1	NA	TGTGCCAGTAGTATAGTGGGAGTGAACACTGAAGCTTTCTTT	CASSIVGVNTEAFF
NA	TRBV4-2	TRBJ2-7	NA	TGTGCCAGCAGCCAAGACAGATACTACGAGCAGTACTTC	CASSQDRYYEQYF
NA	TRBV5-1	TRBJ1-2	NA	TGCGCCAGCAGCTTGGGAGTTCAACCTTCGGACTATGGCTACACCTTC	CASSLGVQPSDYGYTF
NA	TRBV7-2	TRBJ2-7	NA	TGTGCCAGCAGCGAGAACCCCATGCCCCTCTACGAGCAGTACTTC	CASSENPMPLYEQYF
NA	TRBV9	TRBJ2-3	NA	TGTGCCAGCAGCGTAGAATATTGGGGTGCACAGGATACGCAGTATTTT	CASSVEYWGAQDTQYF
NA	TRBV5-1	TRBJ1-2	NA	TGCGCCAGCAGCCTATCGGACGGTTCTAACTATGGCTACACCTTC	CASSLSDGSNYGYTF
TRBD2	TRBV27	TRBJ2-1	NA	TGTGCCAGCAGTCAAATCCGACTAGCGGGAATCCATGAGCAGTTCTTC	CASSQIRLAGIHEQFF
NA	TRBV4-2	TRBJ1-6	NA	TGTGCCAGCAGCCTCAGGGGTTCCTATAATTCACCCCTCCACTTT	CASSLRGSYNSPLHF
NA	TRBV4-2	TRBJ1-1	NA	TGTGCCAGCAGCCAAGTTAGGCCAGACACTGAAGCTTTCTTT	CASSQVRPDTEAFF
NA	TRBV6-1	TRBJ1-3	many	TGTGCCAGCAGGGAGGGGAGCTCTGGAAACACCATATATTTT	CASREGSSGNTIYF
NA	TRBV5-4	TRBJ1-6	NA	TGTGCCAGCCTCCTTGGGGCGGCGCGCTACTCCTATAATTCACCCCTCCACTTT	CASLLGAARYSYNSPLHF
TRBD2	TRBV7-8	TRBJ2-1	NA	TGTGCCAGCAGCACCCCAGGACTAGCCAACAATGAGCAGTTCTTC	CASSTPGLANNEQFF
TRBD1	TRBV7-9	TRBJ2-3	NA	TGTGCCAGCAGCTTATTCCCGGACAGGTCAGATACGCAGTATTTT	CASSLFPDRSDTQYF
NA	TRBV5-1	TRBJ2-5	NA	TGCGCCAGCAGCTTGTTAGTGAGGACAGCGCAAGAGACCCAGTACTTC	CASSLLVRTAQETQYF
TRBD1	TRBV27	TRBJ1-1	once	TGTGCCACAGGGGGTCAGGGGACGAACACTGAAGCTTTCTTT	CATGGQGTNTEAFF
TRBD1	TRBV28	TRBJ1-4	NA	TGTACGACAGGGTGGAATGAAAAACTGTTTTTT	CTTGWNEKLFF
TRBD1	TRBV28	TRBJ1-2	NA	TGTGCCAGCAGGTACCCGGGACAGGGCGGAGAACTAACTAATGGCTACACCTTC	CASRYPGQGGELTNGYTF
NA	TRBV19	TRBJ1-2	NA	TGTGCCAGTAGTAGCGGGACCGCTATCGGTGGCTACACCTTC	CASSSGTAIGGYTF
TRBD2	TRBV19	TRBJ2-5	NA	TGTGCCAGTCGTGAGCGGGAGACGTCCCAGGAGACCCAGTACTTC	CASRERETSQETQYF
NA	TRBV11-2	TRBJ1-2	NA	TGTGCCAGCACCCTCTCGGGTGATACGGCAGCGTATGGCTACACCTTC	CASTLSGDTAAYGYTF
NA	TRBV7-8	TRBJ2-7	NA	TGTGCCAGCACTCGAGGGGTGAGTTCCTACGAGCAGTACTTC	CASTRGVSSYEQYF
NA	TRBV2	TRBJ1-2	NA	TGTGCCAGCAGTGATCAGAACTATGGCTACACCTTC	CASSDQNYGYTF
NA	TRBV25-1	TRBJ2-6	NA	TGTGCCAGCAGTGAATATACGGTGTCTGGGGCCAACGTCCTGACTTTC	CASSEYTVSGANVLTF
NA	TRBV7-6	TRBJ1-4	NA	TGTGCCAGCAGCCTAGCGGGGTCTGAAAAACTGTTTTTT	CASSLAGSEKLFF
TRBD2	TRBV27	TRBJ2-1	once	TGTGCCAGCAGTTTCTCGGGGGGGGTAACCAATGAGCAGTTCTTC	CASSFSGGVTNEQFF
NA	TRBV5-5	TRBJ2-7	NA	TGTGCCAGCAGCCCGGGGATCTCCTACGAGCAGTACTTC	CASSPGISYEQYF
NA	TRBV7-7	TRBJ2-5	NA	TGTGCTAGCAGCTTAGGGCTCGCAGAGACCCAGTACTTC	CASSLGLAETQYF
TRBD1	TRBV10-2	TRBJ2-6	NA	TGCGCCAGCAGTGAAATGCGTCTAGGGACAGGGAGCTCTGGGGCCAACGTCCTGACTTTC	CASSEMRLGTGSSGANVLTF
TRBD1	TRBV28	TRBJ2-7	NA	TGTGCCAGCAGCTCCGGACAGGTGCTTTCCTACGAGCAGTACTTC	CASSSGQVLSYEQYF
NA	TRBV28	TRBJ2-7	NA	TGTGCCAGCAGTTTTGGCCCCAACGAGCAGTACTTC	CASSFGPNEQYF
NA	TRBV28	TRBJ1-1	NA	TGTGCCAGCAGTTCGGGGGACTCAGAAGCTTTCTTT	CASSSGDSEAFF
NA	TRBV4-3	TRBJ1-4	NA	TGCGCCAGCAGCCAATACCCCGCGGCGAGACAAGCTAATGAAAAACTGTTTTTT	CASSQYPAARQANEKLFF
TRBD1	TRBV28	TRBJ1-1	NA	TGTGCCAGCAGCTACTGGGACAGGGGGCGCTTAGAAGCTTTCTTT	CASSYWDRGRLEAFF
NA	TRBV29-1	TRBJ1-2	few	TGCAGCGTTGAAGGGGGGACGGAGAATGGCTACACCTTC	CSVEGGTENGYTF
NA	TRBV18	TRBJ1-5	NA	TGTGCCAGCTCACCACGAGGGCCGCCCTTCAATCAGCCCCAGCATTTT	CASSPRGPPFNQPQHF
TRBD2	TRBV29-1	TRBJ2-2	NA	TGCAGCGTTCACGTTAGCGGGAGTGAAACCGGGGAGCTGTTTTTT	CSVHVSGSETGELFF
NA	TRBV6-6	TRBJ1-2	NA	TGTGCCAGCAGTTACGAGGGGAACTATGGCTACACCTTC	CASSYEGNYGYTF
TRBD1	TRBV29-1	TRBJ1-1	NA	TGCAGCGTTGCAGGGACAGGACGACTGAACACTGAAGCTTTCTTT	CSVAGTGRLNTEAFF
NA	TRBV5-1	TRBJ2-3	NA	TGCGCCAGCAGCTTACGTCGCACAGATACGCAGTATTTT	CASSLRRTDTQYF
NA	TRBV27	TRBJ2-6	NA	TGTGCCTACACAACCGGGGACACAAACTCTGGGGCCAACGTCCTGACTTTC	CAYTTGDTNSGANVLTF
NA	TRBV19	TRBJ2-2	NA	TGTGCCAGTAGTATAGTTGGGGGGACACCCGGGGAGCTGTTTTTT	CASSIVGGTPGELFF
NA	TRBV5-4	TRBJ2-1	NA	TGTGCCAGCAGCTTGGAGCTAGGGGGCAATGAGCAGTTCTTC	CASSLELGGNEQFF
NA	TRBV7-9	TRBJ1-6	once	TGTGCCAGCAGGGGGGCGGATAATTCACCCCTCCACTTT	CASRGADNSPLHF
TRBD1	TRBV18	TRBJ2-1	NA	TGTGCCAGCTCACCAAGACGACAGGGAAGCTCCTACAATGAGCAGTTCTTC	CASSPRRQGSSYNEQFF
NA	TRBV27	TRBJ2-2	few	TGTGCCAGCAGTCTGGACCAGGGCACCGGGGAGCTGTTTTTT	CASSLDQGTGELFF
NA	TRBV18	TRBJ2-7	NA	TGTGCCAGCTCACCACCGCTTAGGGGACCCCTCTACGAGCAGTACTTC	CASSPPLRGPLYEQYF
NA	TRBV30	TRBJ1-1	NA	TGTGCCCGCTCGGGGCCGTCATACACTGAAGCTTTCTTT	CARSGPSYTEAFF
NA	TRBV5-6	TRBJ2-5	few	TGTGCCAGCAGCTTGGCTGGGGGTCAAGAGACCCAGTACTTC	CASSLAGGQETQYF
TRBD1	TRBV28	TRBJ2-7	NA	TGTGCCAGCAGTTTACAGGGGGCAGGGGAGCAGTACTTC	CASSLQGAGEQYF
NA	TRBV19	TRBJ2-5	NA	TGTGCCAGTAGTATAGGGTCCGGAGAGACCCAGTACTTC	CASSIGSGETQYF
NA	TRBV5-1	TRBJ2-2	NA	TGCGCCAGCAGCTTGGCAGGAGGGAACACCGGGGAGCTGTTTTTT	CASSLAGGNTGELFF
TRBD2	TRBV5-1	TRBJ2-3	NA	TGCGCCAGCAGCCCCTTGACTAGCGGCACAGATACGCAGTATTTT	CASSPLTSGTDTQYF
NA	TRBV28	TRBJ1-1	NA	TGTGCCAGCAGTTCAAACAGGGATAACTTCTTT	CASSSNRDNFF